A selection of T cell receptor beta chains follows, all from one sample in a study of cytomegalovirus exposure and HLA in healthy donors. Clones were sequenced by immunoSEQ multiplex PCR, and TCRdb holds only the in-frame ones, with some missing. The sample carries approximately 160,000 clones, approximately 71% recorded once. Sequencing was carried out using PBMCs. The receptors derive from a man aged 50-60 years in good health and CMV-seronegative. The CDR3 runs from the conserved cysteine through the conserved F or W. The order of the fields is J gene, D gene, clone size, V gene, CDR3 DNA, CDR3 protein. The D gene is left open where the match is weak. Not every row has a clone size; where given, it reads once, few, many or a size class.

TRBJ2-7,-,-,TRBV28,TGTGCCAGCAGTTTAGGGCTCTCCTACGAGCAGTACTTC,CASSLGLSYEQYF
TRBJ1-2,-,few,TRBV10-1,TGCGCCACCCCGCTGGAGGGGACCACCTATGGCTACACCTTC,CATPLEGTTYGYTF
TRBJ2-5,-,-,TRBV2,TGTGCCAGCAGCAGGGACACCCAAGAGACCCAGTACTTC,CASSRDTQETQYF
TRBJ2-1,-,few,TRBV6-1,TGTGCCAGCAGTGATGGAGGGCGGGCGTCCTCCTACAATGAGCAGTTCTTC,CASSDGGRASSYNEQFF
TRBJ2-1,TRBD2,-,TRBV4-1,TGCGCCAGCAGCCAAGCCCCTGGACTAGCGGGGGGACGGCAGTTCTTC,CASSQAPGLAGGRQFF
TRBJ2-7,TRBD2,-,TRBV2,TGTGCCAGCAGCCTCGCGGGGGGAACCTACGAGCAGTACTTC,CASSLAGGTYEQYF
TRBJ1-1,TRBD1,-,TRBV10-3,TGTGCCATCAGTAGCGGACAGGGGGGGACTGAAGCTTTCTTT,CAISSGQGGTEAFF
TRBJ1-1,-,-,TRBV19,TGTGCCAGTAGTAGGCTGAGGTTGGACACTGAAGCTTTCTTT,CASSRLRLDTEAFF
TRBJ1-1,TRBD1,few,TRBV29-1,TGCAGCGCCCGAGGGGACAGGGGTAACACTGAAGCTTTCTTT,CSARGDRGNTEAFF
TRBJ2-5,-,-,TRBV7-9,TGTGCCAGCAGCGGTGGGGGCACCCAGTACTTC,CASSGGGTQYF
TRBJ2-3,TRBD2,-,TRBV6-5,TGTGCCAGCAGTACGGGACTAGGGAGGGGAGATACGCAGTACTTT,CASSTGLGRGDTQYF
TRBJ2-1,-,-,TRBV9,TGTGCCAGCAGCACTAGGAATGGGGGCGGGAATGAGCAGTTCTTC,CASSTRNGGGNEQFF
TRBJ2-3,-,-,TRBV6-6,TGTGCCAGCAGTTCCTCTATCGCCTTAGCCGCTGATACGCAGTATTTT,CASSSSIALAADTQYF
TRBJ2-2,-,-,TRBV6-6,TGTGCCAGCAGCCCCGGGGGACTTAACACCGGGGAGCTGTTTTTT,CASSPGGLNTGELFF
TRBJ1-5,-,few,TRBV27,TGTGCCAGCAGTTTTCAGAGCAATCAGCCCCAGCATTTT,CASSFQSNQPQHF
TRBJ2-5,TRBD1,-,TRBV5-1,TGCGCCAGCAGTCGCAACGGCGGACAGGGGCGGGGAGAGACCCAGTACTTC,CASSRNGGQGRGETQYF
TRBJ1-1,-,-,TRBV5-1,TGCGCCAGCAGCTTGACTAGAGCGAACACTGAAGCTTTCTTT,CASSLTRANTEAFF
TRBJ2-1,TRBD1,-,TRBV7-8,TGTGCCAGCTCAGGGGGCTCCTACAATGAGCAGTTCTTC,CASSGGSYNEQFF
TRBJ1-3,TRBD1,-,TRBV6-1,TGTGCCAGCACCCCAGGGGGCAGTAGGAACACCATATATTTT,CASTPGGSRNTIYF
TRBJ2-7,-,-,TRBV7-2,TGTGCCAGCAGCCTAACCAACTACGAGCAGTACTTC,CASSLTNYEQYF
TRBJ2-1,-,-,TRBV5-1,TGCGCCAGCAGCTTGTCCCCAGGGACACATTCCTACAATGAGCAGTTCTTC,CASSLSPGTHSYNEQFF
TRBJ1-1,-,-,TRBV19,TGTGCCAGTAGTATCAAAGCAGGGTTGGGGAACACTGAAGCTTTCTTT,CASSIKAGLGNTEAFF
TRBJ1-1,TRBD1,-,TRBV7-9,TGTGCCAGCAGCCCAACGAGGAGGGGGCAAGGAATGAACACTGAAGCTTTCTTT,CASSPTRRGQGMNTEAFF
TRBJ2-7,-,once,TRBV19,TGTGCCAGTAGTATTGTGGGGGCGATTAACGACGAGCAGTACTTC,CASSIVGAINDEQYF
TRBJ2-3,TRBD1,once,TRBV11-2,TGTGCCAGCAGCTCACGATGGGCTACAGGGGTGGATTATACGCAGTATTTT,CASSSRWATGVDYTQYF